The 28 T cell receptor beta chains below come from one sample, sequenced in a study of shared clonotypes between healthy human individuals. The assay was immunoSEQ multiplex PCR, and TCRdb's table has in-frame clones only and misses some. The repertoire holds about 2.4 million clones, with 90% to 95% as singletons. Sequenced input: naive CD4+ T cells from PBMCs. The subset: CD45RA+ positively selected. All receptors come from a man aged 18 to 29 in good health. Some clones in this sample may be carry-over from other donors' samples.

The chain is built from TRBV25-1 and TRBJ2-1; 8 bases align to TRBD1. J lost 6 bases, V lost 4 bases, and 11 bases had no gene match. Germline V lookup: CDR1 MGHDK, CDR2 SYGVNS. CDR3 length: 16 residues. The CDR3 protein is CASSALRDRRINEQFF. Here the CDR3 DNA reads TGTGCCAGCAGTGCACTCCGGGACAGGAGGATCAATGAGCAGTTCTTC.

The CDR3 nucleotides are TGTGCCAGCAGTTTAGACCCCGGGGGTTCACCCCTCCACTTT. Its translation: CASSLDPGGSPLHF. The chain links TRBV6-6 to TRBJ1-6; weak D call: TRBD1 (5 bases). The CDR3 extends over 14 amino acids. The V gene's germline CDR1 is MNHNY and CDR2 SVGAGI (reference sequence). Trimming removed 4 bases at V and 9 bases at J, with 13 bases between.

This clone was recorded once. The rearrangement joins TRBV19 to TRBJ1-5, with D perhaps TRBD1 (6 bases). The CDR3 is made up of 21 amino acids. CDR1 is LNHDA and CDR2 is SQIVND in the germline V gene (reference sequence). The V gene lost 4 bases and the J gene lost 2 bases, with 30 bases spanning the gap. CDR3 residues: CASSTNFLGAEGNEGNQPQHF. The DNA of the CDR3 is TGTGCCAGTAGTACGAACTTCCTGGGGGCAGAGGGTAATGAGGGCAATCAGCCCCAGCATTTT.

V gene TRBV7-9 combines with J gene TRBJ1-1; tentative D call: TRBD1 (5 bases). The CDR3 runs to 16 residues. Trimming cost V 4 bases and J 1 base, with 16 bases left between them. Germline V gives CDR1 SEHNR, CDR2 FQNEAQ (reference sequence). The CDR3 nucleotides are TGTGCCAGCAGCTCCCAGACCGGGGCCCAGAACACTGAAGCTTTCTTT. It is translated as CASSSQTGAQNTEAFF.

The chain uses TRBV7-9 and TRBJ1-4, with D perhaps TRBD1 (5 bases). V shed 0 bases and J shed 5 bases, with 13 bases lying between them. The CDR3 has 16 amino acids. CDR1 and CDR2 (germline): SEHNR, FQNEAQ (reference sequence). The CDR3: CASSLAYAGSNEKLFF. The CDR3 region has the DNA TGTGCCAGCAGCTTAGCCTACGCAGGGAGCAATGAAAAACTGTTTTTT.

A remark on this clone: This sample includes further DNA sequences coding for the same CDR3. V usage is TRBV28 and J usage is TRBJ1-1, with TRBD1 matching over 8 bases. V dropped 5 bases and J dropped 0; count of bases not matched to a gene: 2. From germline, CDR1 is MDHEN and CDR2 SYDVKM. The length of the CDR3 is 14 residues. CDR3 loop: CASSPGGLNTEAFF. In DNA form, the CDR3 reads TGTGCCAGCAGTCCAGGGGGCCTGAACACTGAAGCTTTCTTT.

The chain couples TRBV28 to TRBJ2-3; the D is unclear. Trimming removed 5 bases from V and 4 bases from J, with 13 bases in between. Per germline, CDR1 MDHEN and CDR2 SYDVKM. The CDR3 extends over 14 amino acids. DNA of the CDR3: TGTGCCAGCAGTCCAAGACTCATATCAGATACGCAGTATTTT. Translating it yields CASSPRLISDTQYF.

The chain employs TRBV11-2 and TRBJ2-7; a weak D match, TRBD1 (6 bases). Germline CDR1 is SGHAT and CDR2 is FQNNGV. The CDR3 length is 16 residues. V lost 1 base and J 2 bases, leaving 15 bases between the germline ends. The CDR3 DNA reads TGTGCCAGCAGCTTAGGTACAGGGAGAGGAACCTACGAGCAGTACTTC. Encoded protein: CASSLGTGRGTYEQYF.

Note on this clone: This sample also contains other DNA sequences that code for the same CDR3. The chain carries TRBV7-3 and TRBJ2-2; TRBD1 matches at 8 bases. This CDR3 is built from 15 residues. Germline V gene sequence: CDR1 SGHTA, CDR2 FQGTGA. V gave up 3 bases and J gave up 1 base; unmatched junction bases: 1. DNA for the CDR3: TGTGCCAGCAGCTTCGGACAGGGGAACACCGGGGAGCTGTTTTTT. Its protein product is CASSFGQGNTGELFF.

The rearrangement links TRBV14 to TRBJ2-7; TRBD2 agrees at 8 bases. With 1 base clipped from V and 5 bases from J, the junction kept 4 bases outside the gene matches. The germline V gene encodes CDR1 SGHDN and CDR2 FVKESK. CDR3 length equals 14 residues. The CDR3 loop is CASSQGLARNEQYF. The CDR3 DNA is TGTGCCAGCAGCCAAGGACTAGCGAGGAACGAGCAGTACTTC.

J is TRBJ2-5 and V is TRBV19, with D maybe TRBD2 (6 bases). The CDR3 extends over 18 amino acids. The V end lost 7 bases, the J end lost 5 bases, and 29 bases lay between the germline ends. Per germline, CDR1 LNHDA and CDR2 SQIVND (reference sequence). The CDR3 protein is CASMGLRDATSSGETQYF. CDR3 bases: TGTGCCAGTATGGGACTCCGGGACGCCACCTCTTCGGGGGAGACCCAGTACTTC.

The chain has TRBV6-1 and TRBJ2-2; TRBD1 might be the D (6 bases). Germline V CDR1 and CDR2: MNHNS, SASEGT. Trimming removed 6 bases at V and 6 bases at J, with 11 bases between. The CDR3 has 13 residues. The CDR3: CASRSQGAGELFF. In DNA form, the CDR3 reads TGTGCCAGCAGGTCACAGGGAGCCGGGGAGCTGTTTTTT.

The V and J genes are TRBV28 and TRBJ2-3; 7 positions match TRBD1. Germline lookup yields CDR1 MDHEN and CDR2 SYDVKM. The CDR3 consists of 16 residues. After removal of 8 bases from V and 0 bases from J, the junction contained 11 bases not matched to a gene. CDR3 DNA: TGTGCCAGCCTTGCGAACAGGGGAATAAGCACAGATACGCAGTATTTT. Its protein is CASLANRGISTDTQYF.

This chain uses TRBV11-3 with TRBJ2-3; 8 bases align to TRBD2. With 0 bases clipped from V and 6 bases from J, the junction kept 11 bases outside the gene matches. The CDR3 loop spans 17 amino acids. Germline V lookup: CDR1 SGHNT, CDR2 YENEEA. Written as DNA, the CDR3 is TGTGCCAGCAGCTTAGAACGGCCGGGAGCGGGAGCCGATACGCAGTATTTT. Amino acids: CASSLERPGAGADTQYF.

The chain uses TRBV6-1 and TRBJ1-3; D gene unclear. The germline gives CDR1 MNHNS, CDR2 SASEGT. The CDR3 runs 15 residues. Trimming took off 2 bases at V and 0 bases at J, with 8 bases between the two ends. The CDR3 loop is CASSEQPYSGNTIYF. In nucleotides, the CDR3 is TGTGCCAGCAGTGAACAGCCTTACTCTGGAAACACCATATATTTT.

The rearrangement joins TRBV25-1 to TRBJ2-3; TRBD2 aligns across 10 bases. From germline, CDR1 is MGHDK and CDR2 SYGVNS. The CDR3 loop spans 15 amino acids. With V trimmed by 5 bases and J by 4 bases, 6 bases remained unmatched. The CDR3, as DNA: TGTGCCAGCAGTCCTAGCGGGAGAATTTCAGATACGCAGTATTTT. Translation gives CASSPSGRISDTQYF. The full variable domain, completed using reference TRBV25-1 and TRBJ2-3, is EADIYQTPRYLVIGTGKKITLECSQTMGHDKMYWYQQDPGMELHLIHYSYGVNSTEKGDLSSESTVSRIRTEHFPLTLESARPSHTSQYLCASSPSGRISDTQYFGPGTRLTVL.

The genes are TRBV5-1 and TRBJ2-2; either TRBD1 or TRBD2 may supply D (5 bases each). This CDR3 comprises 15 residues. Trimming took 0 bases from V and 9 from J, leaving 15 bases between them. Per the germline V gene, CDR1 is SGHRS and CDR2 is YFSETQ. The CDR3 DNA follows: TGCGCCAGCAGCTTGGATCCCGGTGGGGACCGGGAGCTGTTTTTT. Its protein is CASSLDPGGDRELFF. The full variable domain, in which reference TRBV5-1 and TRBJ2-2 provide the parts outside the CDR3, is KAGVTQTPRYLIKTRGQQVTLSCSPISGHRSVSWYQQTPGQGLQFLFEYFSETQRNKGNFPGRFSGRQFSNSRSEMNVSTLELGDSALYLCASSLDPGGDRELFFGEGSRLTVL.

The chain recombines TRBV28 with TRBJ2-7, with TRBD1 matching over 7 bases. Germline CDR1 and CDR2: MDHEN and SYDVKM. CDR3 size: 16 residues. With V trimmed by 5 bases and J by 5 bases, 15 bases remained unmatched. For the CDR3, the DNA is TGTGCCAGCAGTCCAACCTCCGGTCACAGGGGACACGAGCAGTACTTC. Translated: CASSPTSGHRGHEQYF.

Worth noting for this clone: Within the sample, other DNA sequences also encode this same CDR3. V is TRBV29-1 and J is TRBJ1-2; D unresolved. Trimming stripped 4 bases from V and 6 bases from J, with 3 bases between. Looked up from germline, CDR1 is SQVTM and CDR2 is ANQGSEA. This CDR3 is built from 9 residues. This chain's CDR3 is CSVGDGYTF. The CDR3 nucleotides are TGCAGCGTTGGGGATGGCTACACCTTC.

The rearrangement uses TRBV2 and TRBJ2-4; tentatively, D is TRBD2 (7 bases). The CDR3 runs to 17 residues. Germline V gene sequence: CDR1 SNHLY, CDR2 FYNNEI. V was pared by 6 bases and J by 5 bases, with 23 bases between. CDR3 DNA sequence: TGTGCCAGCAGATGGGGGGCCCGGGGAGGGTACGAAAACATTCAGTACTTC. Translation: CASRWGARGGYENIQYF.

This sequence joins TRBV7-9 and TRBJ2-7; 10 bases match TRBD1. The CDR3 is made up of 14 amino acids. Germline V gene lookup returns CDR1 SEHNR and CDR2 FQNEAQ (reference sequence). With 4 bases clipped from V and 3 bases from J, the junction kept 3 bases outside the gene matches. CDR3 in amino acids: CASSSDRGIYEQYF. The CDR3 DNA sequence: TGTGCCAGCAGCTCGGACAGGGGGATCTACGAGCAGTACTTC.

The rearrangement uses TRBV5-1 and TRBJ1-5; D unclear. The CDR3 is made up of 13 amino acids. V was cut by 4 bases and J by 6 bases, with 11 bases left in between. The germline V gene encodes CDR1 SGHRS and CDR2 YFSETQ. The CDR3 DNA follows: TGCGCCAGCAGCCCAAGGACTGGTCAGCCCCAGCATTTT. Translating gives CASSPRTGQPQHF.

V gene TRBV30 combines with J gene TRBJ2-1; D call uncertain. V lost 8 bases and J lost 0, with 14 bases in between. Germline V gives CDR1 GTSNPN, CDR2 SVGIG (reference sequence). CDR3 length: 14 amino acids. This CDR3 is CARGTGSSYNEQFF. CDR3 DNA: TGTGCCCGAGGAACTGGAAGCTCCTACAATGAGCAGTTCTTC.

This chain joins TRBV5-8 and TRBJ2-1; no clear D. Trimming took 0 bases from V and 6 from J, leaving 10 bases between them. CDR1 SGHTS and CDR2 YDEGEE come from the germline V gene. The CDR3 consists of 14 residues. In nucleotides, the CDR3 is TGTGCCAGCAGCTTGGTTAACCGAGGCAATGAGCAGTTCTTC. This sequence encodes CASSLVNRGNEQFF.

The chain combines TRBV27 with TRBJ2-2; the match to TRBD1 covers 7 bases. V shed 5 bases and J 0 bases; nucleotides not matched to a gene: 12. CDR1 is MNHEY and CDR2 is SMNVEV in the germline V gene (reference sequence). This CDR3 is 18 amino acids long. This chain's CDR3 is CASSTGQVLFANTGELFF. DNA of the CDR3: TGTGCCAGCAGTACCGGACAGGTTCTGTTCGCGAACACCGGGGAGCTGTTTTTT.

The rearrangement uses TRBV6-1 and TRBJ2-5; D gene unclear. The germline gives CDR1 MNHNS, CDR2 SASEGT. V lost 6 bases, J lost 5 bases, and 16 bases lay in between. The CDR3 contains 14 residues. The CDR3 here is CASRAGRSRETQYF. The CDR3 DNA follows: TGTGCCAGCAGGGCCGGGCGTTCTCGGGAGACCCAGTACTTC.

This clone has more than one count but fewer than ten. The same CDR3 also results from other DNA sequences found in this sample. This chain connects TRBV5-1 to TRBJ1-1, with 9 bases lining up with TRBD1. This CDR3 has 15 amino acids. The germline V gene has CDR1 SGHRS and CDR2 YFSETQ. The V gene end was trimmed by 3 bases and the J gene end by 2 bases; junction bases not matched to a gene: 5. The CDR3 loop reads CASSSGGQGNTEAFF. CDR3 nucleotides: TGCGCCAGCAGCTCAGGGGGACAGGGAAACACTGAAGCTTTCTTT.

The chain joins TRBV7-4 to TRBJ2-7, with a weak D call TRBD1 (6 bases). The CDR3 runs 16 residues. Germline CDR1 is SGHVT and CDR2 is SQSDAQ. Trimming cost V 4 bases and J 2 bases, with 18 bases left between them. The CDR3 spells CASSCQGDTGTYEQYF. The DNA for the CDR3 is TGTGCCAGCAGCTGTCAAGGGGACACGGGGACCTACGAGCAGTACTTC.